This T cell receptor beta chain was observed in a study of blood T cell repertoires in COVID-19 (dated by TCRdb to 2018 to 2020). A note on the overall study: Collaborator samples came from the United States, Italy and Spain and covered acute and convalescent phases of COVID-19. The prospective study material was composed of cDNA or gDNA derived from T cells, B-cell-depleted T cells, or PBMCs. The dataset comprised deeply sampled blood TCRbeta repertoires from subjects exposed to, actively infected with, or recovered from COVID-19. The repertoires were made available in a free public database intended to serve as a resource for research on the immune response to SARS-CoV-2. Samples were obtained from the ongoing ImmuneRACE study (first 160 participants) and from 950 to 1,500 subjects provided by 6 global collaborators. Sample metadata almost always included a de-identified subject ID, COVID-19 status, age in years and sex. HLA class I and class II types, where available, came from metadata supplied by the sample provider rather than from assay-based typing.

TCRbeta CDR3 regions were amplified from genomic DNA using the immunoSEQ Assay, a bias-controlled multiplex PCR. On the study's bioinformatics: Nucleated cell counts per sample were estimated from amplification of reference gene primers within the assay. Sequence reads were collapsed and filtered to measure the absolute abundance of every unique TCRbeta CDR3 rearrangement. Productive Simpson clonality was computed per sample as the square root of Simpson's diversity index over productive rearrangements. This immuneACCESS table, as held by TCRdb, lists in-frame sequences with V and J called but not all clones. Of the missing ones, under half trace to an unresolved V gene in checked studies; the others have no known cause. The DNA was the basis for D and trimming; V, J and clone size are from that table. Present in this sample are roughly 150,000 clones, approximately 78% of which were seen just once. Approximately 14% of the sample belongs to the ten largest clones.

On the study overall, not on this receptor specifically: Clinical and demographic metadata were provided uncurated, with the amount varying by source and participant.

A remark on this clone: It lacks a known antigen. Base qualities are missing; no much larger clone stands one base away.

Spanning cysteine to phenylalanine, the CDR3 consists of 15 amino acids. The sequence is cut down to CDR3 DNA, 45 bases in frame from base 1. According to the germline V gene (reference sequence), CDR1 reads LGHDT and CDR2 reads YNNKEL. At the junction V is shortened by 4 bases and J by 4 bases; bases outside the gene matches: 5. Collaborating institutions collected whole blood in K2EDTA tubes following their own protocols. For TCRbeta analysis, collaborators shipped samples in one of three forms: frozen whole blood, isolated PBMCs, or DNA extracted from either of those sample types. Sample: peripheral blood. This receptor was obtained from a human donor with acute or convalescent COVID-19. The donor label of this sample is uncertain. The rearrangement joined TRBV3-1 (or the pseudogene TRBV3-2) to TRBJ2-5, with 11 bases in between that match TRBD1. The CDR3 reads as follows: CASSPSGTGGETQYF. The DNA sequence is as follows: TGTGCCAGCAGCCCCTCCGGGACAGGGGGAGAGACCCAGTACTTC.